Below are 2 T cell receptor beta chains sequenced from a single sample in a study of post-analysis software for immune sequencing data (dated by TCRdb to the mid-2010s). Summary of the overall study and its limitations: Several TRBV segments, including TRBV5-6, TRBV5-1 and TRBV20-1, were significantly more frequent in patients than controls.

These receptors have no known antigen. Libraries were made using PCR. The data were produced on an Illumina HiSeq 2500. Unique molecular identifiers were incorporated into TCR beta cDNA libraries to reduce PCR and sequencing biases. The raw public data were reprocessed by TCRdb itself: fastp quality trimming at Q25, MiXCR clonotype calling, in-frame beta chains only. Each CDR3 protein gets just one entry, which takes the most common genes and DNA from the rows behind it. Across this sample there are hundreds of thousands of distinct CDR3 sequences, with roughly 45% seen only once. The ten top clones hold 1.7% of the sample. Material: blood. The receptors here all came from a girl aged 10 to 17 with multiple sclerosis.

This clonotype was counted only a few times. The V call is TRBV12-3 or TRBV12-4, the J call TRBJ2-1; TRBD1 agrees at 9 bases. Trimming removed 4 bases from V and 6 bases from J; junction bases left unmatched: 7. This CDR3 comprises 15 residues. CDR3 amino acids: CASSSRDRGGNEQFF. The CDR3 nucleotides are TGTGCCAGCAGTTCCCGAGACAGGGGGGGCAATGAGCAGTTCTTC.

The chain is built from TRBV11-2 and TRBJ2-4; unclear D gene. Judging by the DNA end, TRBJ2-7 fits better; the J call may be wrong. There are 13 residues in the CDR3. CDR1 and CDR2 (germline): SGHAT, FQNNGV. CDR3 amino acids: CASSLGRHYEQYF. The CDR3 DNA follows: TGTGCCAGCAGCTTAGGACGCCACTACGAGCAGTACTTC.